These 9 T cell receptor beta chains came from one sample sequenced in a study of T cell responses to AZD1222 COVID-19 vaccine (dated by TCRdb to the early 2020s). Library prep was done by the immunoSEQ multiplex PCR assay. TCRdb provides this immuneACCESS table in a form limited to in-frame rearrangements. Some clones are lacking; in checked studies, under half of them reflect an unresolved V gene, and why the rest are absent is not known. This sample comprises around 120,000 clones, 92% of them detected only once. The leading ten clones occupy 0.9% to 1.2% of the sample. The sample's time point label, in plain terms: baseline before first vaccination. Sequencing used peripheral blood, obtained on day 0 of AZD1222 vaccination. Receptors originate from an adult in good health.

This clone occurred a few times. The gene calls are TRBV7-8 and TRBJ1-3; D not certain. The CDR3 totals 14 residues. V was trimmed by 1 base and J by 2 bases, leaving 6 bases between them. Germline V gene data show CDR1 as SGHVS and CDR2 as FQNEAQ. The CDR3 reads CASSLDSTGNTIYF. In DNA, the CDR3 is TGTGCCAGCAGCTTAGATAGTACTGGAAACACCATATATTTT.

This clone occurred once. The chain uses TRBV2 and TRBJ2-7, with 9 bases that match TRBD2. J was trimmed by 5 bases and V by 8 bases; bases with no gene match: 10. This CDR3 spans 14 amino acids. Per the germline V gene, CDR1 is SNHLY and CDR2 is FYNNEI. CDR3 coding DNA: TGTGCCAGCCGCTTAGCGGGAGCAACCAACGAGCAGTACTTC. Residues: CASRLAGATNEQYF.

The J gene is TRBJ2-5, the V gene TRBV2; TRBD1 aligns across 8 bases. The CDR3 has 13 amino acids. Germline CDR1 and CDR2: SNHLY and FYNNEI. V trimming: 7 bases; J trimming: 4 bases; junction bases outside the gene matches: 5. CDR3 residues: CASIRDRGETQYF. CDR3 sequence (DNA): TGTGCCAGCATTCGAGACAGGGGAGAGACCCAGTACTTC.

This chain connects TRBV4-1 to TRBJ2-2, with 14 bases lining up with TRBD2. This CDR3 has 17 residues. Unmatched junction bases numbered 6, after V lost 4 bases and J lost 5 bases. Per the germline V gene, CDR1 is MGHRA and CDR2 is YSYEKL. The chain's CDR3 is CASSRGLAGVQTGELFF. The CDR3 DNA sequence: TGCGCCAGCAGCCGGGGACTAGCGGGAGTCCAAACCGGGGAGCTGTTTTTT.

The genes are TRBV6-6 and TRBJ1-2; D is possibly TRBD1 (5 bases). This CDR3 comprises 14 residues. V was cut by 2 bases and J by 2 bases, with 9 bases left in between. Looked up from germline, CDR1 is MNHNY and CDR2 is SVGAGI (reference sequence). The CDR3 DNA follows: TGTGCCAGCAGTTACCATAGGGGCAACTATGGCTACACCTTC. This encodes CASSYHRGNYGYTF.

This clone appeared a single time. This sequence joins TRBV11-2 and TRBJ2-2; D is unresolved. The V end lost 5 bases, the J end lost 1 base, and 8 bases lay between the germline ends. Germline loops: CDR1 SGHAT, CDR2 FQNNGV. The CDR3 loop spans 14 amino acids. CDR3 sequence reads: CASSLNRNTGELFF. CDR3 DNA sequence: TGTGCCAGCAGCCTAAACAGGAACACCGGGGAGCTGTTTTTT.

This rearrangement joins TRBV29-1 to TRBJ2-7; D is possibly TRBD2 (6 bases). CDR3 size: 12 residues. CDR1 is SQVTM, CDR2 ANQGSEA, per germline. V was pared by 0 bases and J by 4 bases, with 7 bases between. This chain's CDR3 is CSVEDLAYEQYF. In nucleotides, the CDR3 is TGCAGCGTTGAAGATCTAGCGTACGAGCAGTACTTC.

V and J are TRBV3-1 (or the pseudogene TRBV3-2) and TRBJ1-2; possible D gene TRBD1, 6 bases. Germline CDR1 is LGHDT and CDR2 is YNNKEL (reference sequence). The CDR3 sequence is 13 residues long. Deletions cut 1 base from V and 6 bases from J, with 9 bases between. The CDR3 reads CASSQVNRDGYTF. The CDR3 DNA is TGTGCCAGCAGCCAAGTAAACAGGGATGGCTACACCTTC.

J is TRBJ1-3 and V is TRBV3-1 (or the pseudogene TRBV3-2); a weak D match, TRBD1 (5 bases). V lost 2 bases and J lost 1, with 12 bases in between. The CDR3 runs 16 residues. CDR1 and CDR2 (germline): LGHDT, YNNKEL (reference sequence). The CDR3 reads CASSQWGRSSGNTIYF. For the CDR3, the DNA is TGTGCCAGCAGCCAATGGGGCAGAAGTTCTGGAAACACCATATATTTT.